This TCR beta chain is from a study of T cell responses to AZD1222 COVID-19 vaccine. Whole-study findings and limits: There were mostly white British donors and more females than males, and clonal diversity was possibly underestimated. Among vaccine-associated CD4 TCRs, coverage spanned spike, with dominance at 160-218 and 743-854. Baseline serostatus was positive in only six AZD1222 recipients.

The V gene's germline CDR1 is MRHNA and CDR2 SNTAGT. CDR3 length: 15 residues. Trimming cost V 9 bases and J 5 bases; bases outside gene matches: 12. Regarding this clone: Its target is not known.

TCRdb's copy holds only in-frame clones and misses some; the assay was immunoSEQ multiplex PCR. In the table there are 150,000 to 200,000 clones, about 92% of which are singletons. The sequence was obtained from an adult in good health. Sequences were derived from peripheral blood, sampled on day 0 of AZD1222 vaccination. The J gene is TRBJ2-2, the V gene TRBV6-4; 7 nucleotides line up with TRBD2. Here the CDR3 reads CARGFGGGRTGELFF. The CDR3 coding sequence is TGTGCCAGAGGGTTCGGGGGAGGGAGGACCGGGGAGCTGTTTTTT.